A selection of T cell receptor beta chains follows, all from one sample in a study of blood T cell repertoires in COVID-19. Some clones are missing from TCRdb's copy, which holds only in-frame ones; the method was immunoSEQ multiplex PCR. The table includes tens of thousands of clones, 65% to 75% detected once. The specimen was peripheral blood. These receptors came from a man over 45 with COVID-19, enrolled during active disease. CDR3s include the opening cysteine and the closing phenylalanine or tryptophan. The order of the fields is D gene, V gene, J gene, clone size, CDR3 DNA, CDR3 protein. D genes are given only for firm matches. Only some rows state a clone size, as once, few, many or a class for expanded clones.

>NA|TRBV5-1|TRBJ1-3|NA
TGCGCCAGCAGCTTGGCATCAGGGTTCGGAAACACCATATATTTT
CASSLASGFGNTIYF
>NA|TRBV27|TRBJ2-7|medium-sized
TGTGCCAGCAGTTTAGGCCCAGGGGCCTACGAGCAGTACTTC
CASSLGPGAYEQYF
>NA|TRBV6-5|TRBJ2-1|few
TGTGCCAGCCTTCGACAGAAAGGATACAATGAGCAGTTCTTC
CASLRQKGYNEQFF
>NA|TRBV19|TRBJ1-5|NA
TGTGCCAGTAGTGCACAGGGTTGGGAGCCCCAGCATTTT
CASSAQGWEPQHF
>NA|TRBV12-5|TRBJ2-7|few
TGTGCTAGTGGCCAATTTTACGAGCAGTACTTC
CASGQFYEQYF
>NA|TRBV7-9|TRBJ2-2|once
TGTGCCAGCGTCTATGGTGGGGAGGCGAACACCGGGGAGCTGTTTTTT
CASVYGGEANTGELFF
>NA|TRBV11-2|TRBJ1-6|NA
TGTGCCAGCAGCTCAGCAGGGTCCTATAATTCACCCCTCCACTTT
CASSSAGSYNSPLHF
>TRBD2|TRBV5-4|TRBJ2-1|few
TGTGCCAGCAGCTCGGCGGGGGGGCTATACAATGAGCAGTTCTTC
CASSSAGGLYNEQFF
>TRBD1|TRBV6-5|TRBJ1-1|NA
TGTGCCAGCAGTCCCTACAGGGGTCTCGCCACTGAAGCTTTCTTT
CASSPYRGLATEAFF
>TRBD1|TRBV29-1|TRBJ2-2|NA
TGCAGCGTTCGCCAGGGGGCGACCGGGGAGCTGTTTTTT
CSVRQGATGELFF
>TRBD2|TRBV27|TRBJ2-7|medium-sized
TGTGCCAGCAGTTCGACTAGCGGGTCATCCTACGAGCAGTACTTC
CASSSTSGSSYEQYF
>NA|TRBV21-1|TRBJ1-2|NA
TGTGCCAGGTTTTTGACAGCTAACTATGGCTACACCTTC
CARFLTANYGYTF
>NA|TRBV6-1|TRBJ1-6|NA
TGTGCCAGCAGTGAGGTCGCTAGCTCCTATAATTCACCCCTCCACTTT
CASSEVASSYNSPLHF
>NA|TRBV6-5|TRBJ1-1|once
TGTGCCAGCAGAAGACGGGGTAACACTGAAGCTTTCTTT
CASRRRGNTEAFF
>NA|TRBV27|TRBJ2-3|NA
TGTGCCAGCAGTTCCGACTCCCCGGCGGGTACGCAGTATTTT
CASSSDSPAGTQYF
>TRBD1|TRBV7-9|TRBJ1-6|once
TGTGCCAGCAGCCCCCGGACAGGGGTGCGGAATTCACCCCTCCACTTT
CASSPRTGVRNSPLHF
>TRBD1|TRBV11-3|TRBJ2-4|once
TGTGCCAGCAGCTTAGACCCGGGACAGGGGGGGCGTGGCATTCAGTACTTC
CASSLDPGQGGRGIQYF
>NA|TRBV18|TRBJ1-1|NA
TGTGCCAGCTCACCTGGGTCTCGGGGGAACACTGAAGCTTTCTTT
CASSPGSRGNTEAFF
>TRBD1|TRBV28|TRBJ1-5|NA
TGTGCCAGCAGTTTCACCAGGGGGCGCTCAGATAGCAATCAGCCCCAGCATTTT
CASSFTRGRSDSNQPQHF
>NA|TRBV9|TRBJ2-3|NA
TGTGCCAGCAGCGTTACTAGTTCGGCAGATACGCAGTATTTT
CASSVTSSADTQYF
>NA|TRBV6-1|TRBJ2-7|NA
TGTGCCAGCAGTGAAAGCGGCGGGGCCTACAACTCCTACGAGCAGTACTTC
CASSESGGAYNSYEQYF
>TRBD2|TRBV11-3|TRBJ2-7|NA
TGTGCCAGCAGCTTAGACTTGGGCGGGAGTGGAGGCTACGAGCAGTACTTC
CASSLDLGGSGGYEQYF
>TRBD1|TRBV23-1|TRBJ1-1|few
TGCGCCAGCAGTCATCGGGACAGGGGAGTGAACACTGAAGCTTTCTTT
CASSHRDRGVNTEAFF
>TRBD1|TRBV10-3|TRBJ2-7|few
TGTGCCATCAGTGAGTCCGAGGGACAGGGGTACGAGCAGTACTTC
CAISESEGQGYEQYF
>NA|TRBV27|TRBJ2-2|NA
TGTGCCACCAAAGGGGGACGGCACGGGGAGCTGTTTTTT
CATKGGRHGELFF
>TRBD1|TRBV4-1|TRBJ1-5|once
TGCGCCAGCAGCCAAGATGGGACAGGGGATCAGCCCCAGCATTTT
CASSQDGTGDQPQHF
>TRBD1|TRBV11-3|TRBJ1-4|NA
TGTGCCAGCAGCTTAGAGGCGGCACGACAGGGTGGTGAAAAACTGTTTTTT
CASSLEAARQGGEKLFF
>NA|TRBV24-1|TRBJ1-3|NA
TGTGCCACCAGTGATAGCATCGGCTCTGGAAACACCATATATTTT
CATSDSIGSGNTIYF
>TRBD1|TRBV7-2|TRBJ2-1|NA
TGTGCCAGCAGCACCGGGACAGGGGGTTACCATGAGCAGTTCTTC
CASSTGTGGYHEQFF
>NA|TRBV20-1|TRBJ2-7|NA
TGCAGTGCTGCAGGGTTCAACGAGCAGTACTTC
CSAAGFNEQYF
>TRBD2|TRBV4-1|TRBJ2-3|large
TGCGCCAGCAGCCAAGAGGCGGGAGGGCCAGGAGATACGCAGTATTTT
CASSQEAGGPGDTQYF
>NA|TRBV28|TRBJ1-2|NA
TGTGCCAGCAGTTTCGAGGGGGCTAACTATGGCTACACCTTC
CASSFEGANYGYTF
>NA|TRBV10-3|TRBJ1-3|NA
TGTGCCATCAGTCCCTTAGGGGTCATCTCTGGAAACACCATATATTTT
CAISPLGVISGNTIYF
>NA|TRBV11-2|TRBJ1-4|NA
TGTGCCAGCAGCCGAGACAGCTTGAGCGAAAAACTGTTTTTT
CASSRDSLSEKLFF
>NA|TRBV12-3/TRBV12-4|TRBJ1-1|NA
TGTGCCAGCAGGGCGGGGCAGGGAGCTGAAGCTTTCTTT
CASRAGQGAEAFF
>TRBD2|TRBV5-8|TRBJ2-1|NA
TGTGCCAGCAGCTTGGGACTAGCGGGACACAATGAGCAGTTCTTC
CASSLGLAGHNEQFF
>NA|TRBV12-3/TRBV12-4|TRBJ1-1|NA
TGTGCCAGCAGTCCCTCGAACACTGAAGCTTTCTTT
CASSPSNTEAFF
>NA|TRBV28|TRBJ1-1|NA
TGTGCCAGCAGTTCTACAGGGCGGGAAGCTTTCTTT
CASSSTGREAFF
>TRBD1|TRBV6-5|TRBJ1-2|NA
TGTGCCAGCAGTTCCCCGACCGGGACAGGGAGTCTCACCTTC
CASSSPTGTGSLTF
>NA|TRBV9|TRBJ2-5|NA
TGTGCCAGCAGCGTAGATGGACACGGAGAGACCCAGTACTTC
CASSVDGHGETQYF
>TRBD1|TRBV2|TRBJ1-3|NA
TGTGCCAGCAGTGTGTCAGGGGGGCCCTCTGGAAACACCATATATTTT
CASSVSGGPSGNTIYF
>NA|TRBV19|TRBJ2-5|NA
TGTGCCAGTAGTATGGGCTGGGAGACCCAGTACTTC
CASSMGWETQYF
>TRBD1|TRBV20-1|TRBJ1-5|NA
TGCAGTGCTGGTGGCTCAGGGGGGAACAATCAGCCCCAGCATTTT
CSAGGSGGNNQPQHF